The clone carrying this T cell receptor (beta chain) appeared once. The data were taken from a study of blood T cell repertoires in COVID-19. Study information: Samples came from the United States, Italy and Spain, spanning acute and convalescent COVID-19.

Germline V lookup: CDR1 SGHTA, CDR2 FQGNSA. J lost 0 bases, V lost 1 base, and 9 bases had no gene match. The CDR3 runs to 19 residues. Clones were read by immunoSEQ multiplex PCR, and TCRdb kept only the in-frame ones, dropping some. The table records some 18,000 clones, 88% of them present only once. Sequencing input: PBMCs or T cells enriched from blood (not recorded which). V gene TRBV7-2 combines with J gene TRBJ1-1; TRBD1 agrees at 12 bases. The sequence was collected from a woman under 40 who had recovered from COVID-19. For the CDR3, the DNA is TGTGCCAGCAGCTTAGGCCCGGCGGGACAGGGGGCTATGAACACTGAAGCTTTCTTT. Protein sequence: CASSLGPAGQGAMNTEAFF.